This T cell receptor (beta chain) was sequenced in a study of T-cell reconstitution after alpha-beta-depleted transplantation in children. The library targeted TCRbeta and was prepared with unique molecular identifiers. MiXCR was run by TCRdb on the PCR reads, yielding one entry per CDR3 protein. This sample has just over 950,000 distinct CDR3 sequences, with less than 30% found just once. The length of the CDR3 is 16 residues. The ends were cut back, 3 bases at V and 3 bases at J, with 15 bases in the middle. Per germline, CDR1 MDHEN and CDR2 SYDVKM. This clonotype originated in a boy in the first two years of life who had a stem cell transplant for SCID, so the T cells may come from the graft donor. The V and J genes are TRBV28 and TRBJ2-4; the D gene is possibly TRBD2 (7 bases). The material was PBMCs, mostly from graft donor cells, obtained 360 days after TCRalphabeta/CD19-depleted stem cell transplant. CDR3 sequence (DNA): TGTGCCAGCAGTTTTGGTCTGGGGGGGCGCAAAAACATTCAGTACTTC. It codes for CASSFGLGGRKNIQYF. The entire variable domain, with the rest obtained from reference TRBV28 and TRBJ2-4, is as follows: DVKVTQSSRYLVKRTGEKVFLECVQDMDHENMFWYRQDPGLGLRLIYFSYDVKMKEKGDIPEGYSVSREKKERFSLILESASTNQTSMYLCASSFGLGGRKNIQYFGAGTRLSVL.